The subject of this entry is one TCR beta chain. Its antigen remains unknown. The investigators reverse transcribed all of the isolated RNA, so they sequenced expressed TCRB transcripts. Profiled with immunoSEQ multiplex PCR; TCRdb holds only in-frame clones, not every one. The repertoire holds a few hundred thousand clones, with roughly 16% as singletons. Germline lookup yields CDR1 SGHTA and CDR2 FQGNSA. V was trimmed by 5 bases and J by 6 bases, leaving 13 bases between them. CDR3 length: 14 amino acids. These data originate in a study of beta chain features in type 1 diabetes. About the research overall: Summed over all samples, the examined sorted cells came to roughly 110,000,000. Study-wide results and limits: Naive, central memory and regulatory TCRB repertoires appeared more similar among patients than healthy donors. A definitive answer on HLA type influencing TCRB rearrangement was not reached here. Any PCR bias toward short templates would affect both groups alike.

Input material: naive CD4+ T cells from blood. The receptor comes from a woman aged 18-29 years in good health. V and J are TRBV7-2 and TRBJ2-2; perhaps TRBD1 as D (6 bases). The CDR3 sequence is CASSPGDDPGELFF. The CDR3 nucleotides are TGTGCCAGCAGCCCAGGGGACGACCCCGGGGAGCTGTTTTTT.